This T cell receptor (beta chain) came from a study of T cell responses to AZD1222 COVID-19 vaccine. Germline V CDR1 and CDR2: SEHNR, FQNEAQ (reference sequence). Unmatched junction bases numbered 4, after V lost 4 bases and J lost 3 bases. The CDR3 has 14 amino acids. Clones were read by immunoSEQ multiplex PCR, and TCRdb kept only the in-frame ones, dropping some. The data hold about 130,000 clones, with roughly 94% observed a single time. Study-wide points: Targets within unmutated variant regions were reportedly found for nearly half of spike-specific TCRs.

In regard to this clone: Antigen: not known.

J is TRBJ2-3 and V is TRBV7-9, with 7 bases fitting TRBD1. This clonotype originated in an adult in good health. The input for sequencing was peripheral blood, taken on day 0 of AZD1222 vaccination. CDR3 loop: CASSSSQGTDTQYF. For the CDR3, the DNA is TGTGCCAGCAGCTCCTCACAGGGGACAGATACGCAGTATTTT.